Presented here are 18 T cell receptor beta chains from one specimen sequenced in a study of T cell changes during pregnancy in multiple sclerosis. Method: immunoSEQ multiplex PCR; TCRdb's copy keeps in-frame clones and lacks some. This table has around 67,000 clones, around 92% appearing once. Specimen: peripheral blood, collected in the first trimester of pregnancy. The receptors stem from a female donor with multiple sclerosis, enrolled in a pregnancy study.

The rearrangement joins TRBV25-1 to TRBJ1-1; D uncertain. CDR1 and CDR2 from the germline V gene are MGHDK and SYGVNS. The V end lost 3 bases, the J end lost 10 bases, and 9 bases lay between the germline ends. The CDR3 has 11 amino acids. For the CDR3, the DNA is TGTGCCAGCAGTGAGTTGTACAGAGCTTTCTTT. It codes for CASSELYRAFF.

The chain is built from TRBV30 and TRBJ2-7; TRBD1 matches 9 bases. V shed 0 bases and J 6 bases; nucleotides not matched to a gene: 6. The V gene's germline CDR1 is GTSNPN and CDR2 SVGIG (reference sequence). The CDR3 spans 14 residues. The CDR3 region is CAWSVGTGFGEQYF. The CDR3 nucleotides are TGTGCCTGGAGTGTAGGGACAGGGTTTGGCGAGCAGTACTTC. Variable domain in full (rest from reference TRBV30 and TRBJ2-7): SQTIHQWPATLVQPVGSPLSLECTVEGTSNPNLYWYRQAAGRGLQLLFYSVGIGQISSEVPQNLSASRPQDRQFILSSKKLLLSDSGFYLCAWSVGTGFGEQYFGPGTRLTVT.

This clone has just one count. The chain links TRBV2 to TRBJ2-7; weak D call: TRBD2 (5 bases). Trimming cost V 3 bases and J 7 bases, with 10 bases left between them. Germline lookup yields CDR1 SNHLY and CDR2 FYNNEI. CDR3 size: 12 residues. As DNA, the CDR3 is TGTGCCAGCAGTGAGATACCGGGGGAGCAGTACTTC. Translation gives CASSEIPGEQYF.

V gene TRBV28 combines with J gene TRBJ2-1, with 14 bases that match TRBD2. CDR1 and CDR2 from the germline V gene are MDHEN and SYDVKM. The CDR3 runs to 19 residues. V shed 5 bases and J 8 bases; nucleotides not matched to a gene: 17. The CDR3: CASSLGGTSGSRLGDEQFF. CDR3 in DNA: TGTGCCAGCAGTCTGGGGGGGACTAGCGGGAGCAGGCTCGGGGATGAGCAGTTCTTC.

This chain uses TRBV2 with TRBJ1-1; no reliable D call. The CDR3 is made up of 15 amino acids. V lost 6 bases and J lost 0, with 14 bases in between. Germline loops: CDR1 SNHLY, CDR2 FYNNEI. CDR3 residues: CASRSVAALNTEAFF. DNA of the CDR3: TGTGCCAGCAGGAGCGTGGCGGCTTTGAACACTGAAGCTTTCTTT. Full variable domain (rest looked up from reference TRBV2 and TRBJ1-1): EPEVTQTPSHQVTQMGQEVILRCVPISNHLYFYWYRQILGQKVEFLVSFYNNEISEKSEIFDDQFSVERPDGSNFTLKIRSTKLEDSAMYFCASRSVAALNTEAFFGQGTRLTVV.

In its sample, this clone was seen once. This chain uses TRBV28 with TRBJ1-2; D is ambiguous. Germline values: CDR1 MDHEN, CDR2 SYDVKM. Trimming stripped 3 bases from V and 1 base from J, with 9 bases between. The CDR3 is 14 residues long. This chain's CDR3 is CASSLFPVNYGYTF. CDR3 in DNA: TGTGCCAGCAGTTTGTTTCCGGTTAACTATGGCTACACCTTC.

This chain uses TRBV9 with TRBJ2-2; 9 nucleotides match TRBD2. V shed 2 bases and J 4 bases; nucleotides not matched to a gene: 3. CDR1 is SGDLS and CDR2 is YYNGEE in the germline V gene. This CDR3 is built from 15 residues. This CDR3 is CASSVGLASTGELFF. CDR3 DNA sequence: TGTGCCAGCAGCGTGGGACTAGCAAGCACCGGGGAGCTGTTTTTT.

V gene TRBV15 combines with J gene TRBJ2-3; 11 bases match TRBD2. Trimming removed 6 bases from V and 3 bases from J; junction bases left unmatched: 5. The CDR3 has 15 residues. CDR1 and CDR2 from the germline V gene are LNHNV and YYDKDF (reference sequence). CDR3 DNA: TGTGCCACCAGTGTGACTAGCGGGACTACAGATACGCAGTATTTT. This gives the protein CATSVTSGTTDTQYF.

This chain's CDR3 is CASSLAASGSEQFF. CDR3 DNA sequence: TGTGCCAGCAGCTTGGCAGCTAGCGGGAGTGAGCAGTTCTTC. V usage is TRBV5-6 and J usage is TRBJ2-1, with TRBD2 matching over 10 bases. The CDR3 consists of 14 residues. Trimming cost V 0 bases and J 9 bases; bases outside gene matches: 3. Germline CDR1 is SGHDT and CDR2 is YYEEEE.

The chain employs TRBV11-2 and TRBJ2-7; D gene ambiguous. The V end was cut by 1 base, the J end by 3 bases, with 16 bases between. CDR3 length: 16 residues. Germline V gene sequence: CDR1 SGHAT, CDR2 FQNNGV. The CDR3 region is CASSLGATFPDYEQYF. CDR3 DNA sequence: TGTGCCAGCAGCTTAGGGGCAACCTTCCCCGACTACGAGCAGTACTTC.

This clone was counted a single time. The chain has TRBV19 and TRBJ2-2, with 13 bases fitting TRBD2. The CDR3 consists of 18 residues. J lost 0 bases, V lost 6 bases, and 7 bases had no gene match. Germline CDR1 is LNHDA and CDR2 is SQIVND (reference sequence). CDR3 sequence (DNA): TGTGCCAGTAGAAAGGGACTAGCGGGATCCTCGAACACCGGGGAGCTGTTTTTT. It encodes CASRKGLAGSSNTGELFF.

V is TRBV7-6 and J is TRBJ2-5; 12 nucleotides line up with TRBD2. The CDR3 extends over 14 amino acids. J was trimmed by 5 bases and V by 5 bases; bases with no gene match: 3. The germline V gene has CDR1 SGHVS and CDR2 FNYEAQ. The CDR3 sequence: CASSRLAGVETQYF. The CDR3 region has the DNA TGTGCCAGCAGCCGACTAGCGGGAGTCGAGACCCAGTACTTC.

The genes are TRBV6-1 and TRBJ2-3; D is undetermined. The CDR3 extends over 13 amino acids. The germline gives CDR1 MNHNS, CDR2 SASEGT. V dropped 7 bases and J dropped 1 base, with 9 bases sitting between them. DNA for the CDR3: TGTGCCAGCATTGTCTTTGGCACAGATACGCAGTATTTT. Protein: CASIVFGTDTQYF.

This clone was detected only once. The rearrangement joins TRBV27 to TRBJ1-2; possible D gene TRBD1, 5 bases. Germline V gene sequence: CDR1 MNHEY, CDR2 SMNVEV (reference sequence). The CDR3 spans 15 residues. The ends were cut back, 6 bases at V and 3 bases at J, with 17 bases in the middle. The chain's CDR3 is CASRDLAGVDYGYTF. The CDR3 DNA follows: TGTGCCAGCAGGGATCTGGCGGGGGTGGACTATGGCTACACCTTC.

The chain couples TRBV6-6 to TRBJ2-1; tentative D call: TRBD2 (6 bases). The CDR3 sequence is 11 residues long. Trimming removed 5 bases from V and 13 bases from J, with 12 bases in between. The germline V gene has CDR1 MNHNY and CDR2 SVGAGI (reference sequence). CDR3 nucleotide sequence: TGTGCCAGCAGTCCCGGGACTTACCAGTTCTTC. Translated, it gives CASSPGTYQFF.

This sequence joins TRBV18 and TRBJ1-4, with a possible D match to TRBD1 (5 bases). Germline CDR1 reads KGHSH; CDR2 reads LQKENI. Trimming took off 3 bases at V and 8 bases at J, with 10 bases between the two ends. This CDR3 contains 13 residues. This CDR3 is CASSPQGGEKLFF. The CDR3 DNA reads TGTGCCAGCTCACCCCAGGGTGGGGAAAAACTGTTTTTT.

The CDR3, as DNA: TGTGCCAGCAGCTTATATACGCGGCGGGAGGGCCGGGGAAGGACAGATACGCAGTATTTT. Its protein is CASSLYTRREGRGRTDTQYF. The V call is TRBV13, the J call TRBJ2-3; 9 nucleotides agree with TRBD2. Trimming cost V 2 bases and J 3 bases; bases outside gene matches: 18. Germline CDR1 and CDR2: PRHDT and FYEKMQ (reference sequence). The CDR3 runs 20 residues.

V is TRBV19 and J is TRBJ1-2; 10 bases align to TRBD1. This CDR3 is built from 14 residues. The J segment lost 6 bases and the V segment lost 3 bases, leaving 4 bases of the junction unmatched. The germline CDR1 and CDR2 sequences are LNHDA and SQIVND (reference sequence). CDR3 in DNA: TGTGCCAGTAGTATGGGACAGGGGTATAATGGCTACACCTTC. Translating gives CASSMGQGYNGYTF.